These T cell receptor beta chains were read from a single sample in a study of blood T cell repertoires in COVID-19. Profiled with immunoSEQ multiplex PCR; TCRdb holds only in-frame clones, not every one. Found here are 140,000 to 150,000 clones, 75% to 85% of them singletons; the top ten hold roughly 8%. The sequenced sample was peripheral blood. These TCRs come from a human donor with acute or convalescent COVID-19. The donor label of this sample is uncertain. The CDR3 runs from the conserved cysteine through the conserved F or W. The order of the fields is CDR3 protein, CDR3 DNA, clone size, J gene, V gene, D gene. D genes are given only for firm matches. Rows give clone size only sometimes, using once, few, many, or a class for an expanded clone.

CDR3 protein: CASSYTGGAADTQYF
CDR3 DNA: TGTGCCAGCTCGTACACAGGGGGCGCGGCAGATACGCAGTATTTT
clone size: NA
J gene: TRBJ2-3
V gene: TRBV18
D gene: TRBD1

CDR3 protein: CASSRAGGSTDGYTF
CDR3 DNA: TGTGCCAGTAGCCGGGCCGGAGGAAGCACGGATGGCTACACCTTC
clone size: NA
J gene: TRBJ1-2
V gene: TRBV19
D gene: NA

CDR3 protein: CAWSVSGNGYTF
CDR3 DNA: TGTGCCTGGAGTGTTTCAGGGAATGGCTACACCTTC
clone size: NA
J gene: TRBJ1-2
V gene: TRBV30
D gene: NA

CDR3 protein: CASSPVGGWAYGYTF
CDR3 DNA: TGTGCCAGCAGCCCGGTAGGAGGCTGGGCGTATGGCTACACCTTC
clone size: once
J gene: TRBJ1-2
V gene: TRBV11-2
D gene: NA

CDR3 protein: CASSQDLKQALNYGYTF
CDR3 DNA: TGTGCCAGCAGCCAAGATCTTAAACAGGCACTGAACTATGGCTACACCTTC
clone size: NA
J gene: TRBJ1-2
V gene: TRBV14
D gene: NA

CDR3 protein: CASSYDRSSQPQHF
CDR3 DNA: TGTGCCAGCAGTTACGACAGGTCAAGCCAGCCCCAGCATTTT
clone size: NA
J gene: TRBJ1-5
V gene: TRBV6-5
D gene: NA

CDR3 protein: CASSDGVEQAKNIQYF
CDR3 DNA: TGTGCCAGCAGTGACGGAGTAGAGCAAGCCAAAAACATTCAGTACTTC
clone size: NA
J gene: TRBJ2-4
V gene: TRBV2
D gene: NA

CDR3 protein: CASSELGLAAYNEQFF
CDR3 DNA: TGTGCCAGCAGTGAATTGGGACTAGCGGCCTACAATGAGCAGTTCTTC
clone size: NA
J gene: TRBJ2-1
V gene: TRBV6-1
D gene: TRBD2

CDR3 protein: CASSPSTSGAYNEQFF
CDR3 DNA: TGTGCCAGCTCACCATCAACTAGCGGGGCCTACAATGAGCAGTTCTTC
clone size: many
J gene: TRBJ2-1
V gene: TRBV18
D gene: TRBD2

CDR3 protein: CASSLWGRGRTEAFF
CDR3 DNA: TGTGCCAGCAGTTTATGGGGCAGGGGGCGAACTGAAGCTTTCTTT
clone size: NA
J gene: TRBJ1-1
V gene: TRBV27
D gene: TRBD1

CDR3 protein: CASSPRQNPNTGELFF
CDR3 DNA: TGCGCCAGCAGCCCCCGACAGAATCCGAACACCGGGGAGCTGTTTTTT
clone size: NA
J gene: TRBJ2-2
V gene: TRBV5-1
D gene: NA

CDR3 protein: CASSPGQGAIYF
CDR3 DNA: TGTGCCAGCAGCCCGGGACAGGGCGCCATATATTTT
clone size: NA
J gene: TRBJ1-3
V gene: TRBV6-1
D gene: TRBD1

CDR3 protein: CASRTGGNQPQHF
CDR3 DNA: TGTGCCAGCAGAACGGGGGGCAATCAGCCCCAGCATTTT
clone size: NA
J gene: TRBJ1-5
V gene: TRBV12-3/TRBV12-4
D gene: NA

CDR3 protein: CASSDTAGTEAFF
CDR3 DNA: TGTGCCAGCTCGGACACGGCGGGGACTGAAGCTTTCTTT
clone size: NA
J gene: TRBJ1-1
V gene: TRBV24-1
D gene: NA